A single sample gave rise to the 3 T cell receptor beta chains below, sequenced in a study of regulatory T cells in long-lasting Graves disease. Time point of the sample: persistent/refractory GD, antithyroid drugs over 5 years with positive TRAb. PBMCs provided the RNA from which the TCR library was made. Assembly of TCR beta libraries relied on iRepertoire HTBI primers together with Arm-PCR of CDR3 regions. From the multiplex PCR reads, TCRdb called clonotypes with MiXCR, one entry per CDR3 protein. This table has some 440,000 distinct CDR3 sequences, 20% to 25% appearing once. Sequencing used peripheral blood mononuclear cells (PBMCs), obtained when the disease was refractory, from a patient treated with antithyroid drugs. The receptors derive from a female donor with Graves disease.

This clonotype was seen many times. Relative to the germline gene, one junction end is altered; a read error may explain this. The chain carries TRBV5-1 and TRBJ2-5; 10 bases line up with TRBD2. The CDR3 sequence is 13 residues long. CDR1 is SGHRS and CDR2 is YFSETQ in the germline V gene. The CDR3 DNA sequence: TGTGCCAGCAGTTTAGCGGGAGGTGAGACCCAGTACTTC. Its protein is CASSLAGGETQYF.

The chain combines TRBV2 with TRBJ2-7; 7 bases line up with TRBD1. V was pared by 6 bases and J by 3 bases, with 17 bases of the junction left unmatched. The CDR3 covers 17 residues. Germline assignment: CDR1 SNHLY and CDR2 FYNNEI. In DNA form, the CDR3 reads TGTGCCAGCAGATCCCTAGTTCCGGCAGGGGGTGTCTACGAGCAGTACTTC. It yields the protein CASRSLVPAGGVYEQYF.

The sample holds many counts of this clonotype. The gene calls are TRBV3-1 and TRBJ1-3; possible D gene TRBD1, 6 bases. Germline V lookup: CDR1 LGHDT, CDR2 YNNKEL (reference sequence). CDR3 length: 16 residues. The germline V and J ends were trimmed by 4 bases and 4 bases, with 17 bases remaining between them. In DNA, the CDR3 is TGTGCCAGCAGCCCTTTCTCGACAGGATCCGGAAACACCATATATTTT. It yields the protein CASSPFSTGSGNTIYF.